This is a list of T cell receptor beta chains from one sample in a study of yellow fever vaccine responses in identical twins. TCRdb re-analysed the RT-PCR reads in MiXCR, keeping a single row per CDR3 protein. Of about 1,000 distinct CDR3 sequences in the sample, about 89% were seen once. The input for sequencing was T cells from blood (PBMCs), unsorted or a sorted subset (not recorded which), taken before or after yellow fever vaccination (not recorded which). These receptors were collected from a young woman who received the yellow fever vaccine. Both conserved end residues are part of each CDR3. The order of the fields is clone size, V gene, CDR3 protein. Rows give clone size only sometimes, using once, few, many, or a class for an expanded clone.

abundance: NA; v_gene: TRBV10-3; CDR3aa: CAISDLTSGRGNEQFF
abundance: NA; v_gene: TRBV12-3/TRBV12-4; CDR3aa: CASSSDRTYNSPLHF
abundance: NA; v_gene: TRBV27; CDR3aa: CASSSLRLAGGYEQYF
abundance: NA; v_gene: TRBV29-1; CDR3aa: CSVENDDTPEDTQYF
abundance: once; v_gene: TRBV30; CDR3aa: CAWSGDTDNSPLHF
abundance: NA; v_gene: TRBV11-3; CDR3aa: CASSFGGTETQYF
abundance: NA; v_gene: TRBV2; CDR3aa: CASSGQGDNSPLHF
abundance: NA; v_gene: TRBV15; CDR3aa: CATSRGTTTDTQYF
abundance: NA; v_gene: TRBV15; CDR3aa: CATSRDRTPSTDTQYF
abundance: NA; v_gene: TRBV11-2; CDR3aa: CASSPRGGGHRNIQYF
abundance: few; v_gene: TRBV20-1; CDR3aa: CSAGEVGETQYF
abundance: NA; v_gene: TRBV10-1; CDR3aa: CASSDLGKAAPEKQFF
abundance: NA; v_gene: TRBV7-6; CDR3aa: CASSLDLGEQFF
abundance: once; v_gene: TRBV11-3; CDR3aa: CASSLDGGTNYEQYF
abundance: NA; v_gene: TRBV12-3/TRBV12-4; CDR3aa: CASSLIPSLQGLGTGELFF
abundance: NA; v_gene: TRBV5-1; CDR3aa: CASSLRADTQYF
abundance: NA; v_gene: TRBV11-3; CDR3aa: CASSRTSGSNTGELFF
abundance: NA; v_gene: TRBV11-2; CDR3aa: CASSLGRSSYNSPLHF